These 24 T cell receptor beta chains were all obtained from the same sample, sequenced in a study of shared clonotypes between healthy human individuals. Sequencing used immunoSEQ multiplex PCR; TCRdb keeps in-frame clones, though not all of them. The table lists roughly 1 million clones, 65% to 75% of them singletons. Sequences were obtained from memory CD4+ T cells sorted from blood. Subset described: CD45RA-negative fraction. The receptors stem from a man between 18 and 35 years old in good health.

The V call is TRBV6-5, the J call TRBJ2-5, with D hard to call. The CDR3 is made up of 13 amino acids. The V and J ends lost 0 bases and 9 bases respectively, with 11 bases between them. Germline V CDR1 and CDR2: MNHEY, SVGAGI. CDR3 amino acids: CASSYSRDLAQYF. CDR3 nucleotides: TGTGCCAGCAGTTACTCGCGAGACTTGGCCCAGTACTTC.

A single count supports this clone. This chain joins TRBV5-4 and TRBJ2-5; either TRBD1 or TRBD2 may supply D (5 bases each). The germline gives CDR1 SGHNT, CDR2 YYREEE (reference sequence). V was pared by 3 bases and J by 1 base, with 13 bases between. The CDR3 extends over 15 amino acids. This chain's CDR3 is CASSSGAPAQETQYF. The CDR3 bases are TGTGCCAGCAGCTCCGGGGCGCCTGCCCAAGAGACCCAGTACTTC.

The rearrangement joins TRBV10-3 to TRBJ1-1; D ambiguous. The CDR3 runs to 13 residues. Trimming shortened V by 6 bases and J by 4 bases, and 12 bases separated the two germline ends. The germline V gene encodes CDR1 ENHRY and CDR2 SYGVKD. Here the CDR3 reads CAISANLGTEAFF. In nucleotides, the CDR3 is TGTGCCATCAGCGCCAACCTGGGCACTGAAGCTTTCTTT.

This chain joins TRBV15 and TRBJ2-2; 10 bases agree with TRBD2. The V and J ends lost 5 bases and 3 bases, in that order; junction bases with no gene match: 18. Germline lookup yields CDR1 LNHNV and CDR2 YYDKDF (reference sequence). There are 20 residues in the CDR3. For the CDR3, the DNA is TGTGCCACCAGCCAATACGGGCAGGCTTGGACTAGCGGATACACCGGGGAGCTGTTTTTT. Its protein product is CATSQYGQAWTSGYTGELFF.

The V call is TRBV2, the J call TRBJ1-6, with D possibly TRBD1 on 6 matching bases. This CDR3 comprises 13 residues. Germline lookup yields CDR1 SNHLY and CDR2 FYNNEI. V was cut by 7 bases and J by 5 bases, with 9 bases left in between. The CDR3 reads CASIDRNNSPLHF. The CDR3 DNA sequence: TGTGCCAGCATTGACAGGAATAATTCACCCCTCCACTTT.

The J gene is TRBJ1-1, the V gene TRBV18; D remains ambiguous. The germline gives CDR1 KGHSH, CDR2 LQKENI. V was shortened by 3 bases and J by 4 bases, with 9 bases between the two germline ends. This CDR3 comprises 13 residues. CDR3 region: CASSPSASTEAFF. The DNA for the CDR3 is TGTGCCAGCTCACCTTCGGCCTCCACTGAAGCTTTCTTT.

This chain uses TRBV30 with TRBJ1-5; 12 bases agree with TRBD1. Germline V gives CDR1 GTSNPN, CDR2 SVGIG (reference sequence). The CDR3 runs 15 residues. V dropped 3 bases and J dropped 2; count of bases not matched to a gene: 2. The CDR3 DNA reads as TGTGCCTGGAGGGGGACAGGGGGCGGCAATCAGCCCCAGCATTTT. Amino acids: CAWRGTGGGNQPQHF.

This clone was seen a handful of times. This sequence joins TRBV5-6 and TRBJ1-6; 7 bases map to TRBD1. The CDR3 has 16 residues. With 3 bases clipped from V and 2 bases from J, the junction kept 5 bases outside the gene matches. Germline lookup yields CDR1 SGHDT and CDR2 YYEEEE. The CDR3 coding sequence is TGTGCCAGCAGCTCGCTAGGACAGGCCTATAATTCACCCCTCCACTTT. The encoded protein is CASSSLGQAYNSPLHF.

This clone was observed a few times. The V gene is TRBV10-3, the J gene TRBJ2-1; 7 bases agree with TRBD1. J lost 10 bases, V lost 4 bases, and 1 base had no gene match. The CDR3 contains 11 residues. The germline V gene encodes CDR1 ENHRY and CDR2 SYGVKD. DNA of the CDR3: TGTGCCATCAGTGCGGACAGGGAGCAGTTCTTC. Protein sequence: CAISADREQFF.

The CDR3 spells CASSILTGGRNTEAFF. In DNA, the CDR3 is TGTGCCAGTAGTATCTTGACAGGGGGCAGGAACACTGAAGCTTTCTTT. The gene calls are TRBV19 and TRBJ1-1, with 10 bases fitting TRBD1. J was trimmed by 1 base and V by 3 bases; bases with no gene match: 5. CDR3 length: 16 residues. Per the germline V gene, CDR1 is LNHDA and CDR2 is SQIVND (reference sequence).

The CDR3 DNA sequence: TGTGCCAGCAGCGTAGTTGCCCAGAACACTGAAGCTTTCTTT. Translation: CASSVVAQNTEAFF. This rearrangement joins TRBV9 to TRBJ1-1; no reliable D call. Trimming removed 0 bases from V and 1 base from J, with 7 bases in between. Germline V gene data show CDR1 as SGDLS and CDR2 as YYNGEE. The CDR3 runs to 14 residues.

This clone occurred a few times. The chain carries TRBV5-4 and TRBJ2-2; D is possibly TRBD1 (5 bases). The CDR3 spans 15 residues. V dropped 4 bases and J dropped 4 bases, with 14 bases sitting between them. Germline CDR1 is SGHNT and CDR2 is YYREEE (reference sequence). The CDR3 sequence: CASSPQGRFTGELFF. Here the CDR3 DNA reads TGTGCCAGCAGCCCGCAGGGTCGATTCACCGGGGAGCTGTTTTTT.

This clone was observed a single time. The chain uses TRBV7-2 and TRBJ1-2; D ambiguous. V lost 0 bases to trimming and J lost 7 bases, with 12 bases between them. This CDR3 is 14 amino acids long. CDR1 is SGHTA and CDR2 is FQGNSA in the germline V gene. The CDR3 region is CASSLAGKGSGYTF. The CDR3 DNA sequence: TGTGCCAGCAGCTTAGCGGGGAAAGGGAGTGGCTACACCTTC.

The sample holds a few counts of this clone. This chain links TRBV30 with TRBJ2-2; 8 positions agree with TRBD2. J was trimmed by 4 bases and V by 0 bases; bases with no gene match: 4. The V gene's germline CDR1 is GTSNPN and CDR2 SVGIG (reference sequence). The CDR3 has 15 amino acids. CDR3 in DNA: TGTGCCTGGAGTGTACGGGAGGGGTTCACCGGGGAGCTGTTTTTT. Protein: CAWSVREGFTGELFF.

The J gene is TRBJ1-6, the V gene TRBV7-2; D might be TRBD1 (6 bases). V lost 5 bases to trimming and J lost 8 bases, with 10 bases between them. CDR1 and CDR2 (germline): SGHTA, FQGNSA. This CDR3 has 13 amino acids. The CDR3 loop is CASSMDRYSPLHF. The CDR3 nucleotides read TGTGCCAGCAGCATGGACAGATATTCACCCCTCCACTTT.

About this clone: In the same sample, other DNA sequences code for this CDR3. The CDR3 loop reads CASSRRQGNTEAFF. Here the CDR3 DNA reads TGTGCCAGTAGTAGAAGACAGGGGAACACTGAAGCTTTCTTT. The J gene is TRBJ1-1, the V gene TRBV19, with 7 nucleotides matching TRBD1. Germline V gives CDR1 LNHDA, CDR2 SQIVND (reference sequence). The CDR3 contains 14 residues. V shed 4 bases and J 1 base; nucleotides not matched to a gene: 3.

This clone was counted between two and nine times. This rearrangement joins TRBV28 to TRBJ1-2; 7 bases agree with TRBD1. CDR1 and CDR2 from the germline V gene are MDHEN and SYDVKM. Trimming cost V 5 bases and J 5 bases; bases outside gene matches: 14. This CDR3 region has 16 residues. CDR3 sequence (DNA): TGTGCCAGCAGTCTTTCCTCCGGGACAGTTGTGTATGGCTACACCTTC. Encoded protein: CASSLSSGTVVYGYTF.

For the CDR3, the DNA is TGTGCCACCAGTGGGCGCCCGGGACTAGCGGGAGGGCCGTCCTACAATGAGCAGTTCTTC. It translates to CATSGRPGLAGGPSYNEQFF. This chain connects TRBV15 to TRBJ2-1; TRBD2 matches 16 bases. The CDR3 sequence is 20 residues long. Germline-derived CDR1 and CDR2 are LNHNV and YYDKDF (reference sequence). V was clipped by 6 bases and J by 1 base; unmatched bases: 12.

This chain connects TRBV30 to TRBJ2-7, with D possibly being TRBD1 (9 bases). Germline CDR1 and CDR2: GTSNPN and SVGIG (reference sequence). CDR3 length: 13 residues. V lost 6 bases and J 6 bases, leaving 18 bases between the germline ends. CDR3 in DNA: TGTGCCTGCCCGGGGGGGACAGGGCGCGAGCAGTACTTC. Translation: CACPGGTGREQYF.

The chain combines TRBV2 with TRBJ2-2; D is tentatively TRBD1 or TRBD2 (5 bases each). Germline V gene data show CDR1 as SNHLY and CDR2 as FYNNEI. CDR3 size: 13 residues. The ends were cut back, 4 bases at V and 4 bases at J, with 7 bases in the middle. The CDR3 loop is CASSAGATGELFF. In DNA, the CDR3 is TGTGCCAGCAGTGCCGGGGCCACCGGGGAGCTGTTTTTT.

The chain couples TRBV9 to TRBJ2-3; D perhaps matches TRBD1 (6 bases). The germline gives CDR1 SGDLS, CDR2 YYNGEE. The CDR3 totals 14 residues. V lost 1 base and J lost 8, with 14 bases in between. The CDR3 loop reads CASSVRRTDLTQYF. The CDR3 nucleotides read TGTGCCAGCAGCGTACGCAGGACAGACCTTACGCAGTATTTT. The full variable domain, rest sourced from reference TRBV9 and TRBJ2-3, is DSGVTQTPKHLITATGQRVTLRCSPRSGDLSVYWYQQSLDQGLQFLIQYYNGEERAKGNILERFSAQQFPDLHSELNLSSLELGDSALYFCASSVRRTDLTQYFGPGTRLTVL.

In its sample, this clone was seen a few times. This sample includes further DNA sequences coding for the same CDR3. The gene calls are TRBV6-5 and TRBJ1-1, with a weak D call TRBD1 (5 bases). V lost 6 bases and J lost 0, with 5 bases in between. CDR1 MNHEY and CDR2 SVGAGI come from the germline V gene. This CDR3 has 12 amino acids. In DNA form, the CDR3 reads TGTGCCAGCAGGACAGTGAACACTGAAGCTTTCTTT. Translated, it gives CASRTVNTEAFF.

The chain carries TRBV18 and TRBJ2-1, with D perhaps being TRBD1 or TRBD2 (5 bases each). Germline V gene data show CDR1 as KGHSH and CDR2 as LQKENI. V lost 5 bases and J 8 bases, leaving 13 bases between the germline ends. CDR3 length: 13 amino acids. The CDR3 sequence: CASSGGVDYEQFF. The CDR3 DNA follows: TGTGCCAGCTCAGGGGGAGTTGACTATGAGCAGTTCTTC.

This clone was observed a single time. J is TRBJ2-1 and V is TRBV29-1, with D perhaps TRBD2 (5 bases). There are 13 residues in the CDR3. Germline lookup yields CDR1 SQVTM and CDR2 ANQGSEA. The V and J ends lost 6 bases and 2 bases respectively, with 11 bases between them. CDR3 coding DNA: TGCAGCGTCGGCGGGTTCGCCTACAATGAGCAGTTCTTC. Encoded protein: CSVGGFAYNEQFF.